This T cell receptor (beta chain) was sequenced during a study of cytomegalovirus exposure and HLA in healthy donors. Study-wide results and limits: TCR beta V segments were, for the most part, productive about 87% or about 30% of the time in an earlier analysis.

Both 60 Vbeta primers and 13 Jbeta primers went into the PCR. Data came from immunoSEQ multiplex PCR; TCRdb stores just in-frame clones and leaves some out. The table shows under 200,000 clones, with 70% to 90% occurring only once. V lost 1 base and J 8 bases, leaving 17 bases between the germline ends. The CDR3 runs to 15 residues. Germline V gene lookup returns CDR1 LGHNA and CDR2 YNFKEQ. A note on this clone: Its antigen is still unknown.

The clonotype comes from a woman aged 25 to 39 in good health and CMV-seropositive. The V gene is TRBV4-2, the J gene TRBJ1-1; D gene ambiguous. The sample comprised PBMCs. CDR3 bases: TGTGCCAGCAGCCAAGGGTATGAACGATCGGGAGAAGCTTTCTTT. Encoded protein: CASSQGYERSGEAFF.